Given below is one T cell receptor (beta chain) in context. No antigen is known for it. Nothing much larger sits one base from this clone, and base qualities are not available. Based on the germline V gene, the CDR1 and CDR2 sequences are LGHNA and YSLEER. The CDR3 sequence holds 17 residues, the cysteine and phenylalanine included. The retained sequence is limited to the CDR3, 51 bases, with the frame set at the first base. After removal of 3 bases from V and 0 bases from J, the junction retains 3 bases not matched to a gene. Instrument on record: Illumina NovaSeq 6000. TCR cDNA was made using 5'RACE template switching, a step that added a universal primer site and unique molecular identifiers. cDNA synthesis was primed from both the TCR alpha and TCR beta constant segments. Library amplification used two PCR steps, and the second PCR step added sample barcodes and sequencing adapters. Sequencing of the libraries was done on either Illumina HiSeq 2500 (2x100 bp) or NovaSeq (2x150 bp). The published analysis was carried out like this. MIGEC handled demultiplexing of reads and collapsing into UMI consensus sequences, while MiXCR performed V(D)J alignment. Vaccine-responding clonotypes were identified with edgeR using replicate PBMC samples, with FDR below 0.01 and a log2 fold change above 5 up to day 15 being required. Each bulk clonotype was labeled CD4 or CD8 based on which sequenced repertoire, CD4 or CD8, contained the clonotype at higher abundance. TCRdb itself trimmed the public reads at Q25 with fastp, ran MiXCR and retained productive beta chains. One record per CDR3 amino acid sequence lists the most common genes and DNA. TCRdb, not the original authors, processed these V and J calls. The sample table lists 340,000 or so distinct CDR3 sequences, approximately 13% of them with a count of one. The ten largest clonotypes hold roughly 3.1% of the sample.

This specimen's treatment or condition label, per the study, means: live attenuated yellow fever vaccine strain. PBMCs were isolated from peripheral blood using a standard Ficoll-Paque protocol. Dynabeads CD4 and CD8 positive selection kits were used to isolate CD4 and CD8 T-cell fractions. RNA was extracted with TriZol from bulk PBMCs, CD4 and CD8 fractions, and dextramer-positive and dextramer-negative fractions. This sample is drawn from a study of T cells after yellow fever vaccination (dated by TCRdb to between 2019 and 2020). About the investigation overall: Libraries from fractions with low cell numbers were prepared with the SMART-Seq v4 Ultra Low Input RNA kit. Blood was collected at multiple timepoints before and after primary and secondary immunization, and bulk PBMC replicates and cell subsets were isolated. Two healthy male donors, one aged 18 to 30 and one aged 30 to 39 years, were included in the cohort. To follow T-cell clones before and after primary and booster YFV17D yellow fever vaccination, bulk TCR alpha and beta repertoires were sequenced over time. Results the study describes overall, beyond this receptor: The secondary T-cell response was weaker than the primary response but faster, peaking on day 5 instead of day 15. A small share of clonotypes occurred in both CD4 and CD8 compartments, likely arising from convergent recombination. Computational filtering was needed because FACS-sorted repertoires could contain abundant contaminating clonotypes from the bulk population. The study included only two donors, which limits how far the findings can be generalized. After the booster, most clones that had expanded after primary vaccination were detected again (around 95% of CD4 and roughly nine tenths of CD8), suggesting broad maintenance of memory.

Rearrangement joined TRBV4-3 to TRBJ2-3; 13 central nucleotides agree with TRBD2. The sequence came from a man between 18 and 29 years old who received the YFV17D yellow fever vaccine. The sample in question was CD4+ T cells sorted from PBMCs, obtained 15 days after the yellow fever booster vaccination. This receptor carries the CDR3 CASSQSLAGGSTDTQYF. The sequenced DNA: TGCGCCAGCAGCCAGTCACTAGCGGGGGGGAGCACAGATACGCAGTATTTT.